A single sample gave rise to the 3 T cell receptor beta chains below, sequenced in a study of OX40 agonist ivuxolimab in advanced cancers. Only in-frame clones appear in the TCRdb table, and some are missing; sequencing was by immunoSEQ multiplex PCR. The repertoire holds roughly 53,000 clones, with around nine tenths as singletons. Specimen: CD4+ or CD8+ T cells sorted from blood, collected in a trial of the OX40 agonist ivuxolimab. The receptor source for this set is an adult with an advanced solid tumor such as melanoma, head and neck, liver or kidney cancer.

The chain is built from TRBV2 and TRBJ1-4; D is ambiguous. V lost 6 bases and J lost 10, with 21 bases in between. Germline CDR1 reads SNHLY; CDR2 reads FYNNEI. CDR3 length equals 15 residues. The CDR3 DNA is TGTGCCAGCAGGTTAGAGTCGGGAGAATTCGGAAAACTGTTTTTT. It yields the protein CASRLESGEFGKLFF.

The CDR3, as DNA: TGTGCCAGCAGCTTGCTTCACGGGACTAGCGGGAGGAAGGTAGATACGCAGTATTTT. Its protein product is CASSLLHGTSGRKVDTQYF. The genes are TRBV5-6 and TRBJ2-3; 15 bases line up with TRBD2. Germline-derived CDR1 and CDR2 are SGHDT and YYEEEE. The CDR3 is 19 residues long. The V and J ends lost 1 base and 5 bases, in that order; junction bases with no gene match: 11.

For the CDR3, the DNA is TGCGCCAGCAGCTGGACAGGCGACCAGCCCCAGCATTTT. It translates to CASSWTGDQPQHF. This chain connects TRBV5-1 to TRBJ1-5; TRBD1 agrees at 7 bases. The ends lost 3 bases at V and 7 bases at J; junction bases unmatched: 4. This CDR3 has 13 residues. The germline V gene has CDR1 SGHRS and CDR2 YFSETQ.